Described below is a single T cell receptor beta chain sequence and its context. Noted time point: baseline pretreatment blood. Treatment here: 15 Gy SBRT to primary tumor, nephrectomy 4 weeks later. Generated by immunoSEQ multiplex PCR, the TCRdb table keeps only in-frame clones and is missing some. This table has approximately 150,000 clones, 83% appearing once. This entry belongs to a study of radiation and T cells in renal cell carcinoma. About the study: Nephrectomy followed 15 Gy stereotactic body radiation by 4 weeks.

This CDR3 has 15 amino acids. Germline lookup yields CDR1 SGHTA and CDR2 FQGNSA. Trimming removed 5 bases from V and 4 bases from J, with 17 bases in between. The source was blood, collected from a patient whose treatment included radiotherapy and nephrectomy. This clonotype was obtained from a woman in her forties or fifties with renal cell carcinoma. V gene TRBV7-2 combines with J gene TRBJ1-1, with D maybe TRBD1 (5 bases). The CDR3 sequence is CASSPMGGGITEAFF. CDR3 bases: TGTGCCAGCAGCCCTATGGGGGGTGGAATCACTGAAGCTTTCTTT.